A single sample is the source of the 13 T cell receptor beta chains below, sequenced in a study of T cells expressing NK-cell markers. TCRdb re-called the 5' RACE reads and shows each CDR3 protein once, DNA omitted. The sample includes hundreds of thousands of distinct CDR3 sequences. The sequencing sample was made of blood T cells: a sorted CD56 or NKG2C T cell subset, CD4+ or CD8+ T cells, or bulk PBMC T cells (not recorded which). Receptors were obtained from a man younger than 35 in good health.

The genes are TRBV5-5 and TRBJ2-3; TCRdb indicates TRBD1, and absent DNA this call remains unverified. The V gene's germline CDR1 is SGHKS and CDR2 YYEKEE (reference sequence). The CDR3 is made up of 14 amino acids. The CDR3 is CASSFSGLPDTQYF.

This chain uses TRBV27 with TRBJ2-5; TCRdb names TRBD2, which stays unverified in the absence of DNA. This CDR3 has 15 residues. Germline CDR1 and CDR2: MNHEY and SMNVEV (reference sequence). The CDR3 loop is CASSAIAGGRQTQYF.

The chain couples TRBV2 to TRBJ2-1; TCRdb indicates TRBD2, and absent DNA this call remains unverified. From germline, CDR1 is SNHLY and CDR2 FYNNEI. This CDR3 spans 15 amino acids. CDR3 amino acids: CASSRIAGGYNEQFF.

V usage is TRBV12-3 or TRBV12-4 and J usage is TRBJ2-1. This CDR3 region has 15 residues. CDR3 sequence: CASSLAQSSYNEQFF.

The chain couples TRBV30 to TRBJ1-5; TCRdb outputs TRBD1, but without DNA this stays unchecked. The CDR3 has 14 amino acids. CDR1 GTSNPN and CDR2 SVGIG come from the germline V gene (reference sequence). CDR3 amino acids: CAWSVGQGDQPQHF. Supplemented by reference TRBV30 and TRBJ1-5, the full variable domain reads SQTIHQWPATLVQPVGSPLSLECTVEGTSNPNLYWYRQAAGRGLQLLFYSVGIGQISSEVPQNLSASRPQDRQFILSSKKLLLSDSGFYLCAWSVGQGDQPQHFGDGTRLSIL.

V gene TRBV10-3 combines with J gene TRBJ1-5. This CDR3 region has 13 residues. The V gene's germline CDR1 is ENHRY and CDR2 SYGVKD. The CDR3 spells CASKKDSNQPQHF.

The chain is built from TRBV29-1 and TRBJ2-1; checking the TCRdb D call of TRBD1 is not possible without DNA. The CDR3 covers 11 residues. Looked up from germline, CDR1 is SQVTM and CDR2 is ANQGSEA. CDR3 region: CSVDSGTEQFF.

The CDR3: CASSPAERGYQETQYF. The chain recombines TRBV5-1 with TRBJ2-5; TCRdb lists TRBD2, though no DNA is available to test this call. The CDR3 contains 16 residues. CDR1 is SGHRS and CDR2 is YFSETQ in the germline V gene.

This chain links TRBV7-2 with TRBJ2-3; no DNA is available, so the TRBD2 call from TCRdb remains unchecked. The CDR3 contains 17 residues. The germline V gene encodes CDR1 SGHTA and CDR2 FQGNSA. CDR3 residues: CASSPNSGRAGADTQYF.

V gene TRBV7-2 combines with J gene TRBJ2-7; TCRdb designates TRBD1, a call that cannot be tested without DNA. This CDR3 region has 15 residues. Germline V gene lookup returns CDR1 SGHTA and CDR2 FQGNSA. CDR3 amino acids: CASSPKAGATYEQYF.

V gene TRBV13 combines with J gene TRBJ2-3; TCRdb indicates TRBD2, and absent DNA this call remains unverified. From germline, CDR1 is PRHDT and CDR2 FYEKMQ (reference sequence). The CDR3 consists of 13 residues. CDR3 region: CASSLLVAGTQYF.

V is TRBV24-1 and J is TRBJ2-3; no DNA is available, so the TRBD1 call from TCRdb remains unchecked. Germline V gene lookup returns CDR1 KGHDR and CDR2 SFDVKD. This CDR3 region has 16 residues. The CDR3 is CATSDSTGDETDTQYF.

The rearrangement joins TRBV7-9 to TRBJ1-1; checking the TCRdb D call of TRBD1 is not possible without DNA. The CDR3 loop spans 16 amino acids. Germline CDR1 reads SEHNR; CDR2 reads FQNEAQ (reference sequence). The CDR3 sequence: CAINRDRGEMNTEAFF.